This record concerns one T cell receptor beta chain sequence. Its target is unknown. This entry is derived from a study of graft-versus-host responses after intestinal transplantation. Produced via immunoSEQ multiplex PCR; TCRdb's table is partial and in-frame only. In the table there are around 90,000 clones, approximately 90% of which are singletons. Germline CDR1 PRHDT, CDR2 FYEKMQ (reference sequence). J lost 0 bases, V lost 6 bases, and 7 bases had no gene match. CDR3 size: 16 residues. Study-wide results and limits: Among circulating GvH clones, peak levels were associated with early post-transplant declines in HvG clones. High graft-versus-host to host-versus-graft clonal ratios were found in allografts of patients who had graft-donor T cell macrochimerism.

This clonotype was obtained from a human donor who was the organ donor for an intestinal transplant. V is TRBV13 and J is TRBJ1-1, with 10 bases fitting TRBD1. The sample in question was unstimulated CD8+ T cells sorted from spleen or lymph node cells, obtained before transplant. CDR3 DNA: TGTGCCAGCAGGGAATCGGGACAGGGGTTGAACACTGAAGCTTTCTTT. It translates to CASRESGQGLNTEAFF.